The clone carrying this TCR beta chain has just a few counts. Its target is not known. This record belongs to a study of T cell repertoires in cytomegalovirus infection. Study as a whole: As its CMV epitopes, the study selected recently identified HLA-C-restricted and well-studied HLA-B-restricted targets. CMV infection plus the matching HLA type was flagged by public TCR beta signatures.

Study-level findings and limits: Public TCR beta family frequency separated CMV-and-HLA carriers, including in an independent cohort. Within the response measured ex vivo, HLA-C-restricted CMV-specific TCR beta clonotypes were dominant.

MiXCR, run by TCRdb on the reads, gives a single entry per CDR3 protein. The data hold 750,000 to 950,000 distinct CDR3 sequences, with roughly 29% observed a single time. The receptor was derived from a human donor in good health (CMV status not recorded). Some clones in this sample may be carry-over from other donors' samples. This material consisted of cultured CD8+ T cells from PBMCs, taken from culture after CMV antigen stimulation.

The CDR3 DNA reads TGTGCCAGCAGACGGGAGGGGGGGGGTGCCTACGAGCAGTACTTC. This sequence encodes CASRREGGGAYEQYF. The rearrangement links TRBV12-3 or TRBV12-4 to TRBJ2-7; 8 bases line up with TRBD2. The trim removed 6 bases at V and 2 bases at J, leaving 9 bases unmatched. The CDR3 runs 15 residues.